This TCR beta chain emerged from a study of T cells in Graves' hyperthyroidism and ophthalmopathy. This clonotype was picked up a small number of times. This CDR3 has 15 residues. Germline CDR1 and CDR2: DFQATT and SNEGSKA (reference sequence). The investigators amplified TCR beta CDR3 regions from RNA transcripts. TCR CDR3 regions were first amplified by RT-PCR with HTBI primers. TCRdb itself ran the multiplex PCR reads through MiXCR, one entry per CDR3 protein. The data contain 550,000 to 650,000 distinct CDR3 sequences, about 15% of them seen just once; the ten biggest clones take up under 7%. The source material was blood. V and J are TRBV20-1 and TRBJ1-1; possibly TRBD1 for D (5 bases). This receptor was identified in a woman aged 30 to 39 with Graves' hyperthyroidism that later progressed to Graves' ophthalmopathy. CDR3 coding DNA: TGCAGCCTCCAGAGAACGGGACTTTTGAACACTGAAGCTTTCTTT. Translation gives CSLQRTGLLNTEAFF.